The subject of this entry is one T cell receptor beta chain. Its target is unknown. Stated time point: week 23, last vaccination. All doses held 300 ug of mutant IDH1 20-mer peptide, with topical imiquimod. The CDR3 totals 15 residues. V lost 2 bases to trimming and J lost 3 bases, with 11 bases between them. CDR1 and CDR2 from the germline V gene are MNHEY and SVGAGI. Using immunoSEQ multiplex PCR, the repertoire was profiled, and TCRdb retains in-frame clones only, with some absent. The top ten hold 0.75% to 0.95% of the sample, which has under 85,000 clones, more than 70% seen once. This sample was taken from a study of a mutant IDH1 vaccine in newly diagnosed glioma.

This sequence was found in a woman between 45 and 65 years old with glioma. V and J are TRBV6-5 and TRBJ1-5; D is ambiguous. The input for sequencing was PBMCs, taken from a glioma patient whose treatment included an IDH1 peptide vaccine. The CDR3 DNA reads as TGTGCCAGCAGTTACAAGTGGGCAGACAATCAGCCCCAGCATTTT. Translation: CASSYKWADNQPQHF.